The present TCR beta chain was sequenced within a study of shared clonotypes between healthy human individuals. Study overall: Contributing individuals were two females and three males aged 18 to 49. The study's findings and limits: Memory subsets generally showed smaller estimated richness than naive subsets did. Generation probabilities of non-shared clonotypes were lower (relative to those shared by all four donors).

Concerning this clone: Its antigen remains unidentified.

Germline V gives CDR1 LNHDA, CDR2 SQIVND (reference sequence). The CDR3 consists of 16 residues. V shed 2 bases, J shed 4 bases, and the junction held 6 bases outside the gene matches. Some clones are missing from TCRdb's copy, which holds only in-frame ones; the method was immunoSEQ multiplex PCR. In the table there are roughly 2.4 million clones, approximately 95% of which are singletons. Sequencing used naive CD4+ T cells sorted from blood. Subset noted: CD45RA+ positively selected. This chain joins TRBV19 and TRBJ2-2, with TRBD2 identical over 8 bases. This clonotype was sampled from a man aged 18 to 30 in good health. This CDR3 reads CASSIMAGGPTGELFF. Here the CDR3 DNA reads TGTGCCAGTAGTATAATGGCGGGAGGCCCCACCGGGGAGCTGTTTTTT.